A single sample is the source of the 16 T cell receptor beta chains below, sequenced in a study of blood T cell repertoires in COVID-19. The data were produced by immunoSEQ multiplex PCR, yet TCRdb's version contains in-frame clones alone and is incomplete. The table records about 180,000 clones, roughly four fifths of them present only once. Sequencing used peripheral blood. The receptors come from a human donor in a cohort sampled during active COVID-19.

This chain connects TRBV10-3 to TRBJ1-4, with D possibly being TRBD1 (6 bases). The CDR3 runs 16 residues. The V gene's germline CDR1 is ENHRY and CDR2 SYGVKD. The V end lost 4 bases, the J end lost 0 bases, and 12 bases lay between the germline ends. Here the CDR3 DNA reads TGTGCCATCAGTGCTACAGGGCCCGCAACTAATGAAAAACTGTTTTTT. Residues: CAISATGPATNEKLFF.

The V gene is TRBV4-1, the J gene TRBJ1-1; 7 bases align to TRBD1. The germline gives CDR1 MGHRA, CDR2 YSYEKL. Trimming removed 7 bases from V and 4 bases from J; junction bases left unmatched: 0. The CDR3 length is 11 residues. DNA for the CDR3: TGCGCCAGCAACAGGGGCACTGAAGCTTTCTTT. Translation: CASNRGTEAFF.

As DNA, the CDR3 is TGCGCCAGCAGCCAAGTGGGAGAGAGAAACTATGGCTACACCTTC. It encodes CASSQVGERNYGYTF. V gene TRBV4-1 combines with J gene TRBJ1-2; no firm D call. Germline assignment: CDR1 MGHRA and CDR2 YSYEKL. V was cut by 1 base and J by 2 bases, with 11 bases left in between. This CDR3 region has 15 residues.

This chain uses TRBV5-1 with TRBJ1-2; 8 nucleotides agree with TRBD1. This CDR3 spans 15 amino acids. The ends lost 0 bases at V and 8 bases at J; junction bases unmatched: 9. CDR1 and CDR2 (germline): SGHRS, YFSETQ. CDR3 loop: CASSLESGDRMGYTF. The CDR3 nucleotides read TGCGCCAGCAGCTTGGAATCCGGGGACAGGATGGGCTACACCTTC. Full variable domain (remainder filled in from reference TRBV5-1 and TRBJ1-2): KAGVTQTPRYLIKTRGQQVTLSCSPISGHRSVSWYQQTPGQGLQFLFEYFSETQRNKGNFPGRFSGRQFSNSRSEMNVSTLELGDSALYLCASSLESGDRMGYTFGSGTRLTVV.

This sequence joins TRBV5-4 and TRBJ1-6; TRBD1 agrees at 10 bases. V was clipped by 4 bases and J by 10 bases; unmatched bases: 11. CDR1 and CDR2 from the germline V gene are SGHNT and YYREEE (reference sequence). The CDR3 totals 16 residues. This chain's CDR3 is CASSLLEGQGRSPLHF. For the CDR3, the DNA is TGTGCCAGCAGCCTTCTCGAGGGACAGGGGAGGTCACCCCTCCACTTT.

The J gene is TRBJ1-1, the V gene TRBV6-6; no clear D. CDR3 length equals 16 residues. The germline gives CDR1 MNHNY, CDR2 SVGAGI (reference sequence). V was pared by 0 bases and J by 0 bases, with 11 bases between. The CDR3 nucleotides read TGTGCCAGCAGTTACTCTGAGGGATACGTGAACACTGAAGCTTTCTTT. It encodes CASSYSEGYVNTEAFF.

The J gene is TRBJ1-5, the V gene TRBV7-9; D not certain. V lost 8 bases, J lost 7 bases, and 12 bases lay in between. Germline CDR1 SEHNR, CDR2 FQNEAQ (reference sequence). CDR3 size: 12 residues. The CDR3 reads CASSRQAQPQHF. CDR3 sequence (DNA): TGTGCCAGCTCAAGGCAGGCCCAGCCCCAGCATTTT.

The chain couples TRBV5-1 to TRBJ1-3; 7 bases are shared with TRBD1. The CDR3 runs 14 residues. V gave up 4 bases and J gave up 2 bases; unmatched junction bases: 3. In germline, CDR1 is SGHRS, CDR2 YFSETQ. The CDR3 reads CASSIQGAGNTIYF. CDR3 bases: TGCGCCAGCAGCATCCAGGGGGCTGGAAACACCATATATTTT.

The chain couples TRBV6-1 to TRBJ2-7; D is possibly TRBD2 (6 bases). This CDR3 has 14 amino acids. Germline V gene data show CDR1 as MNHNS and CDR2 as SASEGT. V was shortened by 1 base and J by 2 bases, with 9 bases between the two germline ends. CDR3 DNA sequence: TGTGCCAGCAGTGAAGGGGGGGAGCCCTACGAGCAGTACTTC. Amino acids: CASSEGGEPYEQYF.

J is TRBJ2-1 and V is TRBV6-5, with D unclear. The germline CDR1 and CDR2 sequences are MNHEY and SVGAGI. This CDR3 region has 15 residues. The germline V and J ends were trimmed by 0 bases and 0 bases, with 6 bases remaining between them. CDR3 in amino acids: CASSYSFNSYNEQFF. In DNA, the CDR3 is TGTGCCAGCAGTTACTCATTTAACTCCTACAATGAGCAGTTCTTC.

The V call is TRBV7-2, the J call TRBJ2-5; 11 bases are shared with TRBD2. This CDR3 is built from 15 residues. The germline V gene has CDR1 SGHTA and CDR2 FQGNSA. Trimming removed 6 bases from V and 7 bases from J; junction bases left unmatched: 10. CDR3 DNA sequence: TGTGCCAGCAGGCCCACTAGCGGGGGCACGGCGACCCAGTACTTC. This sequence encodes CASRPTSGGTATQYF.

For the CDR3, the DNA is TGTGCCAGCAGCCTGATTCTGACAGGGGAATCCTACAATGAGCAGTTCTTC. Its protein product is CASSLILTGESYNEQFF. The chain has TRBV27 and TRBJ2-1; 8 bases are a match to TRBD1. Germline V CDR1 and CDR2: MNHEY, SMNVEV (reference sequence). The CDR3 has 17 amino acids. Trimming at V came to 6 bases and at J to 1 base, leaving 11 bases not matched to a gene.

This rearrangement joins TRBV6-5 to TRBJ2-7; no clear D gene. The CDR3 is made up of 13 amino acids. Germline CDR1 reads MNHEY; CDR2 reads SVGAGI. V was pared by 4 bases and J by 2 bases, with 9 bases between. The CDR3 protein is CASSSSGTYEQYF. DNA for the CDR3: TGTGCCAGCAGTTCATCAGGAACCTACGAGCAGTACTTC.

This chain joins TRBV6-6 and TRBJ2-4; 8 bases match TRBD1. The V gene end was trimmed by 6 bases and the J gene end by 11 bases; junction bases not matched to a gene: 6. Germline-derived CDR1 and CDR2 are MNHNY and SVGAGI (reference sequence). The CDR3 extends over 12 amino acids. The CDR3, as DNA: TGTGCCAGCAGCAGGACAGGGTCCCTTCAGTACTTC. Its protein product is CASSRTGSLQYF.

V usage is TRBV10-2 and J usage is TRBJ1-2, with 8 bases fitting TRBD1. V shed 0 bases and J 7 bases; nucleotides not matched to a gene: 7. The length of the CDR3 is 15 residues. CDR1 WSHSY and CDR2 SAAADI come from the germline V gene. The CDR3 here is CASSESMWTGFGYTF. The CDR3, as DNA: TGCGCCAGCAGTGAGTCAATGTGGACAGGGTTTGGCTACACCTTC.

The V and J genes are TRBV7-9 and TRBJ1-5, with a possible D match to TRBD1 (6 bases). The V gene lost 6 bases and the J gene lost 3 bases, with 18 bases spanning the gap. Per germline, CDR1 SEHNR and CDR2 FQNEAQ (reference sequence). CDR3 length: 16 residues. DNA for the CDR3: TGTGCCAGCAGTTCTTTTCCCCAGGGGCCCAATCAGCCCCAGCATTTT. This sequence encodes CASSSFPQGPNQPQHF. Together with reference TRBV7-9 and TRBJ1-5, the CDR3 gives the full variable domain: DTGVSQNPRHKITKRGQNVTFRCDPISEHNRLYWYRQTLGQGPEFLTYFQNEAQLEKSRLLSDRFSAERPKGSFSTLEIQRTEQGDSAMYLCASSSFPQGPNQPQHFGDGTRLSIL.